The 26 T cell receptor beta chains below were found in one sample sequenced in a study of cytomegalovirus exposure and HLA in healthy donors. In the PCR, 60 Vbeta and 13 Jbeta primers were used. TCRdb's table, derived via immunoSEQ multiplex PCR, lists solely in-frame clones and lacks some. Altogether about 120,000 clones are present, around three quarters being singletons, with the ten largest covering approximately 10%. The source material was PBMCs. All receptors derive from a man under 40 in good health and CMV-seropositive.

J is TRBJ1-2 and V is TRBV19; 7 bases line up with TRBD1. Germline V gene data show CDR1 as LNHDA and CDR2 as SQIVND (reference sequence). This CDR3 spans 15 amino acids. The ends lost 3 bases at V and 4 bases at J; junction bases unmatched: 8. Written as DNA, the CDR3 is TGTGCCAGTAGTATTGGGACAGACCAACTCTATGGCTACACCTTC. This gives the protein CASSIGTDQLYGYTF.

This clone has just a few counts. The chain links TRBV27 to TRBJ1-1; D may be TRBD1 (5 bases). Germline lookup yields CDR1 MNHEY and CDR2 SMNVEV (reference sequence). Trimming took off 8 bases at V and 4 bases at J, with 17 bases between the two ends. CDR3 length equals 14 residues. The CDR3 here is CASVMVGVVTEAFF. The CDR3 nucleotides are TGTGCCAGCGTCATGGTAGGGGTAGTCACTGAAGCTTTCTTT.

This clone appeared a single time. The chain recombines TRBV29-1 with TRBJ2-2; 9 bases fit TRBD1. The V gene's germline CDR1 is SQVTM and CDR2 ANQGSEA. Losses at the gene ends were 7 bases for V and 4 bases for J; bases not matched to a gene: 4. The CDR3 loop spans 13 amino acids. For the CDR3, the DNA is TGCAGCGGGGACAGGGTAGGCACCGGGGAGCTGTTTTTT. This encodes CSGDRVGTGELFF.

CDR3 region: CASSWRGGQADTQYF. DNA of the CDR3: TGCGCCAGCAGCTGGCGGGGGGGCCAGGCAGATACGCAGTATTTT. The rearrangement links TRBV5-1 to TRBJ2-3; 9 bases fit TRBD2. The CDR3 length is 15 residues. In germline, CDR1 is SGHRS, CDR2 YFSETQ. V gave up 3 bases and J gave up 4 bases; unmatched junction bases: 6. The whole variable domain, filled in from reference TRBV5-1 and TRBJ2-3, reads KAGVTQTPRYLIKTRGQQVTLSCSPISGHRSVSWYQQTPGQGLQFLFEYFSETQRNKGNFPGRFSGRQFSNSRSEMNVSTLELGDSALYLCASSWRGGQADTQYFGPGTRLTVL.

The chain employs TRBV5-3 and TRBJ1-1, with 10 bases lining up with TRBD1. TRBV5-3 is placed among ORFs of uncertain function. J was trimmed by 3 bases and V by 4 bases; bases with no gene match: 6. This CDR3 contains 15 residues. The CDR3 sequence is CARSRKDRGDTEAFF. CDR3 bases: TGTGCCAGAAGCCGCAAGGACAGGGGGGACACTGAAGCTTTCTTT.

The CDR3 is CASSPTLAGGYNEQFF. DNA for the CDR3: TGCGCCAGCAGCCCGACCCTAGCGGGGGGGTACAATGAGCAGTTCTTC. The chain combines TRBV5-1 with TRBJ2-1; 12 bases line up with TRBD2. This CDR3 has 16 amino acids. The junction had 6 bases not matched to a gene; V was cut back by 4 bases and J by 4 bases. Germline V gives CDR1 SGHRS, CDR2 YFSETQ. Filled out from reference TRBV5-1 and TRBJ2-1, the complete variable domain reads KAGVTQTPRYLIKTRGQQVTLSCSPISGHRSVSWYQQTPGQGLQFLFEYFSETQRNKGNFPGRFSGRQFSNSRSEMNVSTLELGDSALYLCASSPTLAGGYNEQFFGPGTRLTVL.

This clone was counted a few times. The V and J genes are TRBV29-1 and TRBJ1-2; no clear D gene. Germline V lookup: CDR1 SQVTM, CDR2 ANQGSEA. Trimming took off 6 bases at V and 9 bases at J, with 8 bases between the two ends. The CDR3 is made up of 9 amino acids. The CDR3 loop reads CSVPPSYTF. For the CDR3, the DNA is TGCAGCGTGCCCCCTAGCTACACCTTC.

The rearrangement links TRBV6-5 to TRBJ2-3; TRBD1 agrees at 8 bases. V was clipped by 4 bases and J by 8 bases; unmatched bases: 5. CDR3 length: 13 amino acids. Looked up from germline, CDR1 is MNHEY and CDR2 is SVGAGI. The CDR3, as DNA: TGTGCCAGCAGTTTCGGACAGGGTTCTACGCAGTATTTT. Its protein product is CASSFGQGSTQYF.

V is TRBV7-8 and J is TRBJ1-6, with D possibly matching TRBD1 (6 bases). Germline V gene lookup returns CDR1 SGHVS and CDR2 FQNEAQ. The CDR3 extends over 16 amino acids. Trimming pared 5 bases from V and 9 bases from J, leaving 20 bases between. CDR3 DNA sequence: TGTGCCAGCAGCCTACCGGGGGGGCGTAATCGTTCACCCCTCCACTTT. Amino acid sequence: CASSLPGGRNRSPLHF. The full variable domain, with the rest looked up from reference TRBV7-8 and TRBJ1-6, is GAGVSQSPRYKVAKRGQDVALRCDPISGHVSLFWYQQALGQGPEFLTYFQNEAQLDKSGLPSDRFFAERPEGSVSTLKIQRTQQEDSAVYLCASSLPGGRNRSPLHFGNGTRLTVT.

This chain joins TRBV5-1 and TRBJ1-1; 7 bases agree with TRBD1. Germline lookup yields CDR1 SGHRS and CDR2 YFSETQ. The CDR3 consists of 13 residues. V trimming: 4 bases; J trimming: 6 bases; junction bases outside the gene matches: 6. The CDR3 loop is CASSVLTGSEAFF. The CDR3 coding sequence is TGCGCCAGCAGCGTACTGACAGGGTCTGAAGCTTTCTTT.

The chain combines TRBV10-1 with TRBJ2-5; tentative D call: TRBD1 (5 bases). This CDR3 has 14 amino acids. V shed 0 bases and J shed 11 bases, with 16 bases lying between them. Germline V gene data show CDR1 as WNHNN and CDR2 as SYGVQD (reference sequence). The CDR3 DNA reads TGCGCCAGCAGTGAGTCCGGAGCAGGGCGAGAGCAGTACTTC. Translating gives CASSESGAGREQYF.

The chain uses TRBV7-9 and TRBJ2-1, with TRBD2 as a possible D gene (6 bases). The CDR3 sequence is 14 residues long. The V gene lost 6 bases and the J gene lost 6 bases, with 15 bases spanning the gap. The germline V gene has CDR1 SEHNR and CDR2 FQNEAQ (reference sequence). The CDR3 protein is CASSPRLGGNEQFF. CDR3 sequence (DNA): TGTGCCAGCAGTCCGCGACTAGGTGGCAATGAGCAGTTCTTC.

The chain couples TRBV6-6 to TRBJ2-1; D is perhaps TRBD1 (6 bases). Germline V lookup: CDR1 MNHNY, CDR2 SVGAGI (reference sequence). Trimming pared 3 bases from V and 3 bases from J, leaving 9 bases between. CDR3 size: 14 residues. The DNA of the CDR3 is TGTGCCAGCAGTTATAGGGGGAGCTACAATGAGCAGTTCTTC. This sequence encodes CASSYRGSYNEQFF.

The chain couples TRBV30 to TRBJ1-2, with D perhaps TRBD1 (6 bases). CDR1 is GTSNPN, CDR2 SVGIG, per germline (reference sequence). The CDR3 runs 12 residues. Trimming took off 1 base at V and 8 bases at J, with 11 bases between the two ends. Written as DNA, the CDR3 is TGTGCCTGGAGTGGAACAGGGTCCGGCTACACCTTC. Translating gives CAWSGTGSGYTF. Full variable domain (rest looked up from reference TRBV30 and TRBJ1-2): SQTIHQWPATLVQPVGSPLSLECTVEGTSNPNLYWYRQAAGRGLQLLFYSVGIGQISSEVPQNLSASRPQDRQFILSSKKLLLSDSGFYLCAWSGTGSGYTFGSGTRLTVV.

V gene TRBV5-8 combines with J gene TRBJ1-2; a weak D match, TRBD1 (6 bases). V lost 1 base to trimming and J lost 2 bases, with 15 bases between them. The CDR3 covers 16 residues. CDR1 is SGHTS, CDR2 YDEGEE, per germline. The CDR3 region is CASSLLGAADNYGYTF. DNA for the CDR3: TGTGCCAGCAGCTTGTTGGGGGCAGCTGACAACTATGGCTACACCTTC.

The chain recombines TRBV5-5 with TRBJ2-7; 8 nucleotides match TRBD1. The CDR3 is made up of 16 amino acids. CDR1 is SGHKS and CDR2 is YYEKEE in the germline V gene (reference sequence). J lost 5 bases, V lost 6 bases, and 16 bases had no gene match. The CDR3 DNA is TGTGCCAGCACTATTGCCAGGGGGCGCCCCCTCGACGAGCAGTACTTC. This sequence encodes CASTIARGRPLDEQYF.

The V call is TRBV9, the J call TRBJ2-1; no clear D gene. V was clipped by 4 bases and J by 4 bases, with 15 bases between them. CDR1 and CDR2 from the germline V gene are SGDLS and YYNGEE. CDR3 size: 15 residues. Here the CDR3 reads CASSPLDGPYNEQFF. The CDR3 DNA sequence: TGTGCCAGCAGCCCCCTGGATGGGCCTTACAATGAGCAGTTCTTC. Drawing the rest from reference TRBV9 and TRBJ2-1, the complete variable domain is DSGVTQTPKHLITATGQRVTLRCSPRSGDLSVYWYQQSLDQGLQFLIQYYNGEERAKGNILERFSAQQFPDLHSELNLSSLELGDSALYFCASSPLDGPYNEQFFGPGTRLTVL.

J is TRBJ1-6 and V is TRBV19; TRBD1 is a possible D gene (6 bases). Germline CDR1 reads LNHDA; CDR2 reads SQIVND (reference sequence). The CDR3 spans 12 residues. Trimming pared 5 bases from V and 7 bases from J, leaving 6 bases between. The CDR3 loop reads CASSDRNSPLHF. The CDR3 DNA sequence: TGTGCCAGTAGTGACAGGAATTCACCCCTCCACTTT. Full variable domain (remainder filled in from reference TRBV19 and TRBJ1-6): DGGITQSPKYLFRKEGQNVTLSCEQNLNHDAMYWYRQDPGQGLRLIYYSQIVNDFQKGDIAEGYSVSREKKESFPLTVTSAQKNPTAFYLCASSDRNSPLHFGNGTRLTVT.

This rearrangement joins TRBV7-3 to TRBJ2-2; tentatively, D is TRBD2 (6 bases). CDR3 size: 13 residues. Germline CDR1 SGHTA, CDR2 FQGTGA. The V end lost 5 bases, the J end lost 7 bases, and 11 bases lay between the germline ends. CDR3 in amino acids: CASSPGGDGELFF. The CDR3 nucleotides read TGTGCCAGCAGCCCCGGGGGTGACGGGGAGCTGTTTTTT.

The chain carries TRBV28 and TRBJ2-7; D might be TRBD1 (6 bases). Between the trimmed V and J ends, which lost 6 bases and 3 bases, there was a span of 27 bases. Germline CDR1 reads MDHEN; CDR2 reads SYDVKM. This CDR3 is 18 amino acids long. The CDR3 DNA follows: TGTGCCAGCAGCTTGACCGACAGGCCTGGAAGTGTGGTCTACGAGCAGTACTTC. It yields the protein CASSLTDRPGSVVYEQYF. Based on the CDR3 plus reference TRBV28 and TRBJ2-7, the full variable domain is DVKVTQSSRYLVKRTGEKVFLECVQDMDHENMFWYRQDPGLGLRLIYFSYDVKMKEKGDIPEGYSVSREKKERFSLILESASTNQTSMYLCASSLTDRPGSVVYEQYFGPGTRLTVT.

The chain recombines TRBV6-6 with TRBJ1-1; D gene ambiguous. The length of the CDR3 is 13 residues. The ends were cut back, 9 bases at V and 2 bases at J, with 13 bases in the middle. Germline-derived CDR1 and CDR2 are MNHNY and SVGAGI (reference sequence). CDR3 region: CASSPRENTEAFF. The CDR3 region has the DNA TGTGCCAGTTCCCCACGGGAAAACACTGAAGCTTTCTTT.

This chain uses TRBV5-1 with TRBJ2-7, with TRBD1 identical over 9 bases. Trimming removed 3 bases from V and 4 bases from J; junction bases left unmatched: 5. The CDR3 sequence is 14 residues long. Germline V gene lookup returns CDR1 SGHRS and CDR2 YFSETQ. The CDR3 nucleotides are TGCGCCAGCAGCTCCACGACAGGGGGATACGAGCAGTACTTC. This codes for CASSSTTGGYEQYF. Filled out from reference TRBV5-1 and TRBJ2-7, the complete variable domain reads KAGVTQTPRYLIKTRGQQVTLSCSPISGHRSVSWYQQTPGQGLQFLFEYFSETQRNKGNFPGRFSGRQFSNSRSEMNVSTLELGDSALYLCASSSTTGGYEQYFGPGTRLTVT.

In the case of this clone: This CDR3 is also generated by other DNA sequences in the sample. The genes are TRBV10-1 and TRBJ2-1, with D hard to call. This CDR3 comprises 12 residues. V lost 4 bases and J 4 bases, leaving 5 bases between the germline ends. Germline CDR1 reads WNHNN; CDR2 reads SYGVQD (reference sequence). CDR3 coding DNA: TGCGCCAGCAGTGCCGGGTACAATGAGCAGTTCTTC. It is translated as CASSAGYNEQFF.

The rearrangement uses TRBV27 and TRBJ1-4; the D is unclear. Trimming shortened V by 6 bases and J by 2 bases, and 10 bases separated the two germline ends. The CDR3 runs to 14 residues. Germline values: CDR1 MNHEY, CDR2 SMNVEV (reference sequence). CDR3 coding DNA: TGTGCCAGCAGCATCTCGGGGACTAATGAAAAACTGTTTTTT. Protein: CASSISGTNEKLFF. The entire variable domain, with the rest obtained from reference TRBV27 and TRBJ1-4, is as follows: EAQVTQNPRYLITVTGKKLTVTCSQNMNHEYMSWYRQDPGLGLRQIYYSMNVEVTDKGDVPEGYKVSRKEKRNFPLILESPSPNQTSLYFCASSISGTNEKLFFGSGTQLSVL.

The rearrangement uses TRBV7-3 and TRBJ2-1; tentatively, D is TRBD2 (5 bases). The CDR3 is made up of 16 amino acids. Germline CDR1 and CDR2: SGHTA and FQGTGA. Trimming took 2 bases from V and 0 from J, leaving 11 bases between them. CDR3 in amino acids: CASSLVRASSYNEQFF. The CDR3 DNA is TGTGCCAGCAGCTTAGTGAGGGCGAGCTCCTACAATGAGCAGTTCTTC.

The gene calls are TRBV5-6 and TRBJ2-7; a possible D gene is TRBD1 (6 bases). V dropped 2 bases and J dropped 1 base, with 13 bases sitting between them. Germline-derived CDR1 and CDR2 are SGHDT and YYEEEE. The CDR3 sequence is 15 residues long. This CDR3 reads CASSFLDRESYEQYF. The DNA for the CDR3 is TGTGCCAGCAGCTTCCTGGACAGAGAATCCTACGAGCAGTACTTC.